The T cell receptor (beta chain) described here comes from a study of ipilimumab plus nivolumab after autologous stem cell transplantation. On this clone: Its antigen is as yet unknown.

Using immunoSEQ multiplex PCR, the repertoire was profiled, and TCRdb retains in-frame clones only, with some absent. This table holds 9,000 to 15,000 clones, roughly 70% found once. General observations from the study: The authors say TCR, Treg and microbiome findings warrant further study.

Patients got ipilimumab 1 mg/kg beginning 14 to 28 days post-transplant. Here the sequenced sample was PBMCs, taken in a trial of ipilimumab plus nivolumab as post-transplant consolidation. The TCR was taken from a male donor with multiple myeloma.

As DNA, the CDR3 is TGCGCCAGCAGTCAATCGGGCAGAATCAGCTCCTACAATGAGCAGTTCTTC. This translates into CASSQSGRISSYNEQFF. This chain uses TRBV23-1 with TRBJ2-1; D not certain. TRBV23-1 is treated as an ORF (open reading frame) with a function not yet certain. The CDR3 consists of 17 residues. Trimming shortened V by 0 bases and J by 0 bases, and 12 bases separated the two germline ends.